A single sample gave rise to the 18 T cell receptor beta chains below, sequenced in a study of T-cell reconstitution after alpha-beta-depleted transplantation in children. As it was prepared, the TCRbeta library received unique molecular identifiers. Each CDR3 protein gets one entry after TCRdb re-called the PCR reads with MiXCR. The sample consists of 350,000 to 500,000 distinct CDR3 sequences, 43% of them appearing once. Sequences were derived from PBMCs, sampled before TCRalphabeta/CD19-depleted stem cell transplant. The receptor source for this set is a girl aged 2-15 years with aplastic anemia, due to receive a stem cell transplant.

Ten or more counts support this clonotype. CDR3 protein: CASSPVGSSYEQYF. The CDR3 DNA reads TGTGCCAGCAGTCCCGTGGGCAGCTCCTACGAGCAGTACTTC. The V and J genes are TRBV28 and TRBJ2-7; D is unresolved. Trimming stripped 5 bases from V and 0 bases from J, with 11 bases between. The germline V gene has CDR1 MDHEN and CDR2 SYDVKM. This CDR3 spans 14 amino acids.

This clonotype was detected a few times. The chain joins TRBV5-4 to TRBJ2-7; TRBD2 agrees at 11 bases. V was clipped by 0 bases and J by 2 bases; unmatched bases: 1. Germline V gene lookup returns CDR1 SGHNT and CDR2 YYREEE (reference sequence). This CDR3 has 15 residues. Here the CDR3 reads CASSLVAGGPYEQYF. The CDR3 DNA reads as TGTGCCAGCAGCTTGGTAGCGGGAGGGCCCTACGAGCAGTACTTC.

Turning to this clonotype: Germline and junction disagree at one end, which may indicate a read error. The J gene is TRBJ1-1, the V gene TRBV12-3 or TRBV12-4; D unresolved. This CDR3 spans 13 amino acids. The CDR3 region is CACSLGRGDEAFF. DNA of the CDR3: TGTGCCTGCAGTTTAGGACGGGGAGATGAAGCTTTCTTT.

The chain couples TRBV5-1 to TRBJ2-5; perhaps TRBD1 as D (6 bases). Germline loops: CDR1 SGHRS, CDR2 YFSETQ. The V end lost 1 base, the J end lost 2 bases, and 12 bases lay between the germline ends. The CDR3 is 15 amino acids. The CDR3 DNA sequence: TGCGCCAGCAGCTTGTTGGGGGCTTATCAAGAGACCCAGTACTTC. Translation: CASSLLGAYQETQYF.

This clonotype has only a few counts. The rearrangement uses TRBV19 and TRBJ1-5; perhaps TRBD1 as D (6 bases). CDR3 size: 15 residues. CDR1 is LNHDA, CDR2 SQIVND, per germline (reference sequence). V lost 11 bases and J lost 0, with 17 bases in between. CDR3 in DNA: TGTGCCTGTCGCTCGGGACATTATAGCAATCAGCCCCAGCATTTT. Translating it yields CACRSGHYSNQPQHF. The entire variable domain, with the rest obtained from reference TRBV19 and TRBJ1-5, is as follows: DGGITQSPKYLFRKEGQNVTLSCEQNLNHDAMYWYRQDPGQGLRLIYYSQIVNDFQKGDIAEGYSVSREKKESFPLTVTSAQKNPTAFYLCACRSGHYSNQPQHFGDGTRLSIL.

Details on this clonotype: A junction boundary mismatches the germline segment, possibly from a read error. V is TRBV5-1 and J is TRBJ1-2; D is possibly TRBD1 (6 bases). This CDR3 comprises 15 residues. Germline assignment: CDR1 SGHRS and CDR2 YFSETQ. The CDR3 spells CASSLDPGEDYGDTF. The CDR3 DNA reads TGCGCCAGCAGCTTGGATCCAGGGGAGGACTATGGCGACACCTTC. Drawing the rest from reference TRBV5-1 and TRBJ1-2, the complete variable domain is KAGVTQTPRYLIKTRGQQVTLSCSPISGHRSVSWYQQTPGQGLQFLFEYFSETQRNKGNFPGRFSGRQFSNSRSEMNVSTLELGDSALYLCASSLDPGEDYGDTFGSGTRLTVV.

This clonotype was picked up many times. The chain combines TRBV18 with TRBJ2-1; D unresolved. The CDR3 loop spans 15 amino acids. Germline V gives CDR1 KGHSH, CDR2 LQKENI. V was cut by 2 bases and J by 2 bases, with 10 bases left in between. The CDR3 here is CASSPNPGTYNEQFF. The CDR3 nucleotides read TGTGCCAGCTCACCAAATCCAGGTACCTACAATGAGCAGTTCTTC.

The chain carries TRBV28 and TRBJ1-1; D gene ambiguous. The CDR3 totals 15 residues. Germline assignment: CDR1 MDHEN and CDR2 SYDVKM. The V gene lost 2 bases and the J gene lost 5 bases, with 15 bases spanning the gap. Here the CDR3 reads CASSLTRPDGTEAFF. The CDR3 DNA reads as TGTGCCAGCAGTTTAACGCGCCCCGATGGAACTGAAGCTTTCTTT.

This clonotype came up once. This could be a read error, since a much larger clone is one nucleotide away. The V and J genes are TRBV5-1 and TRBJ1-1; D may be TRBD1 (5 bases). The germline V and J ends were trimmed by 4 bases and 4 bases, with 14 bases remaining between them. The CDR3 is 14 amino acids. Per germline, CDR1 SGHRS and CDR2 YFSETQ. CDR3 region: CASSPGTKGTEAFF. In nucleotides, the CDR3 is TGCGCCAGCAGCCCAGGGACCAAGGGCACTGAAGCTTTCTTT.

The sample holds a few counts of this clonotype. The CDR3 DNA sequence: TGTGCCAGCGCGGCTCGGGGGGGAGGCACTGAAGCTTTCTTT. This sequence encodes CASAARGGGTEAFF. The V gene is TRBV6-1, the J gene TRBJ1-1; D is possibly TRBD1 (5 bases). V lost 8 bases, J lost 4 bases, and 17 bases lay in between. The CDR3 covers 14 residues. CDR1 MNHNS and CDR2 SASEGT come from the germline V gene.

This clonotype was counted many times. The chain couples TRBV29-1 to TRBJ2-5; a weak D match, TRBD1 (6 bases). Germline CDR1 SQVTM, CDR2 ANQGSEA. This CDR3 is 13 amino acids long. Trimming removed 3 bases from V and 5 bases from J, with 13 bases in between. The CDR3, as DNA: TGCAGCGTTGAGATACAGGGTTTTGAGACCCAGTACTTC. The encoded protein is CSVEIQGFETQYF.

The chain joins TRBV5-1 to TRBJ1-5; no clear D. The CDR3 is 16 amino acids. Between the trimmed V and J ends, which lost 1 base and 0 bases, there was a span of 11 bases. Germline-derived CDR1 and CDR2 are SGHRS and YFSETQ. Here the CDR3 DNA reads TGCGCCAGCAGCTTGCGGCCAGGACCTAGCAATCAGCCCCAGCATTTT. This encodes CASSLRPGPSNQPQHF.

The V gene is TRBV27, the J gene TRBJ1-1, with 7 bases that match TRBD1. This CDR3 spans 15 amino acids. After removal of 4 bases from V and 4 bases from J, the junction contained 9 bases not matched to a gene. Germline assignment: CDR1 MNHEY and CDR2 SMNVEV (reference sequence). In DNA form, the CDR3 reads TGTGCCAGCAGTTACGTACAGGGGAGAGGCACTGAAGCTTTCTTT. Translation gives CASSYVQGRGTEAFF.

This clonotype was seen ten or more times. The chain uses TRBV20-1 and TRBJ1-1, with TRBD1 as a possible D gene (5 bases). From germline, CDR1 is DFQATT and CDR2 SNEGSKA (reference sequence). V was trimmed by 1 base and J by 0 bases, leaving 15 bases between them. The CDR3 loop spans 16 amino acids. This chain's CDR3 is CSARARQWALNTEAFF. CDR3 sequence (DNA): TGCAGTGCTAGAGCGAGACAGTGGGCCTTGAACACTGAAGCTTTCTTT.

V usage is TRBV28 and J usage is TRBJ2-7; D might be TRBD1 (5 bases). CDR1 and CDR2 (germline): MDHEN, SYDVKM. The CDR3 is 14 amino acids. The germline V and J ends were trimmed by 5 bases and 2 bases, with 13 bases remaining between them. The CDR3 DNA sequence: TGTGCCAGCAGTGCGAACAGGTTTACCTACGAGCAGTACTTC. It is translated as CASSANRFTYEQYF.

Here the CDR3 reads CASRTTARGNQPQHF. CDR3 coding DNA: TGTGCCAGTAGGACGACAGCAAGAGGGAATCAGCCCCAGCATTTT. The chain is built from TRBV19 and TRBJ1-5; a weak D match, TRBD1 (5 bases). CDR3 size: 15 residues. The germline V gene has CDR1 LNHDA and CDR2 SQIVND (reference sequence). Trimming stripped 6 bases from V and 4 bases from J, with 16 bases between. Combining the CDR3 with reference TRBV19 and TRBJ1-5 gives the whole variable domain DGGITQSPKYLFRKEGQNVTLSCEQNLNHDAMYWYRQDPGQGLRLIYYSQIVNDFQKGDIAEGYSVSREKKESFPLTVTSAQKNPTAFYLCASRTTARGNQPQHFGDGTRLSIL.

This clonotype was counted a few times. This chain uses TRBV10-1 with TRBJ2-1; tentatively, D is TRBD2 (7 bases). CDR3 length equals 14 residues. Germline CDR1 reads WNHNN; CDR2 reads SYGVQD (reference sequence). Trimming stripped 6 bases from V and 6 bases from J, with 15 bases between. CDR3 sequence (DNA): TGCGCCAGCAGATCGGGGGGCGCCGGCAATGAGCAGTTCTTC. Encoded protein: CASRSGGAGNEQFF.

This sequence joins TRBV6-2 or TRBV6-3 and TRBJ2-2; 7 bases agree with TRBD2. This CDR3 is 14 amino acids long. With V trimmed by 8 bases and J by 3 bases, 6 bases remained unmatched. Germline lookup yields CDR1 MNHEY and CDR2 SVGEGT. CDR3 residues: CASWPSGDTGELFF. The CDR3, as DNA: TGTGCCAGCTGGCCTAGCGGAGACACCGGGGAGCTGTTTTTT.